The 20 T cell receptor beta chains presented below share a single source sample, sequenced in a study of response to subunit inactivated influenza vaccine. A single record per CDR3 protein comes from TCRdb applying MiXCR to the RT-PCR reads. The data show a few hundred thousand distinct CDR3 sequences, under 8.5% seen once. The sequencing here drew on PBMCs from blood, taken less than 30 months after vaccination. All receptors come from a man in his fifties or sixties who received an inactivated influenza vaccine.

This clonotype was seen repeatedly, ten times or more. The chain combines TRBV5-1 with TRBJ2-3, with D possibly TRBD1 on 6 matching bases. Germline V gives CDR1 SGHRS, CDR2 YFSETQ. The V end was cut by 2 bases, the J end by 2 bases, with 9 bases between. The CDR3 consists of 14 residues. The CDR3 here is CASSFGQITDTQYF. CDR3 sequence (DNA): TGCGCCAGCAGCTTCGGACAGATCACAGATACGCAGTATTTT.

The DNA for the CDR3 is TGTGCCAGCAGACTGACAGCCTACGAGCAGTACTTC. Translated, it gives CASRLTAYEQYF. The chain links TRBV6-2 or TRBV6-3 to TRBJ2-7; D may be TRBD1 (5 bases). Trimming took 6 bases from V and 2 from J, leaving 8 bases between them. CDR3 length: 12 amino acids. Germline V gene data show CDR1 as MNHEY and CDR2 as SVGEGT.

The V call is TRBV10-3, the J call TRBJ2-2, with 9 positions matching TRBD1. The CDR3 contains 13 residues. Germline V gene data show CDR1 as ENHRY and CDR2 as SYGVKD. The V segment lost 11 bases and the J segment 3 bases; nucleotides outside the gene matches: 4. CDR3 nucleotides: TGTGCCGGGAGGACAGGGGACACCGGGGAGCTGTTTTTT. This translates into CAGRTGDTGELFF.

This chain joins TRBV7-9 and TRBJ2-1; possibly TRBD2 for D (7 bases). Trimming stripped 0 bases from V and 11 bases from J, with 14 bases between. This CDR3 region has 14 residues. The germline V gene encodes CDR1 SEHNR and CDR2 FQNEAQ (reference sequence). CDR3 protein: CASSLAGGAFKQFF. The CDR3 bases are TGTGCCAGCAGCTTAGCAGGGGGGGCTTTTAAGCAGTTCTTC.

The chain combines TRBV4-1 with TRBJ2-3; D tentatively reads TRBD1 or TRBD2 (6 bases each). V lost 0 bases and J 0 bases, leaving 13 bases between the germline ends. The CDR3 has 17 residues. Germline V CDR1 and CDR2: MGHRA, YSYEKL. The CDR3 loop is CASSQDQGRHSTDTQYF. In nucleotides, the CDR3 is TGCGCCAGCAGCCAAGATCAGGGGAGGCACAGCACAGATACGCAGTATTTT.

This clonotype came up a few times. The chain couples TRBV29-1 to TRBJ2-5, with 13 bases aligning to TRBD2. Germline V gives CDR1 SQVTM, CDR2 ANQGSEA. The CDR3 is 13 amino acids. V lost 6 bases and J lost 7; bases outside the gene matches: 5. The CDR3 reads CSVGTSGVGTQYF. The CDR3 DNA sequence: TGCAGCGTAGGGACTAGCGGGGTTGGGACCCAGTACTTC. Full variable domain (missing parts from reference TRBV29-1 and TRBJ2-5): SAVISQKPSRDICQRGTSLTIQCQVDSQVTMMFWYRQQPGQSLTLIATANQGSEATYESGFVIDKFPISRPNLTFSTLTVSNMSPEDSSIYLCSVGTSGVGTQYFGPGTRLLVL.

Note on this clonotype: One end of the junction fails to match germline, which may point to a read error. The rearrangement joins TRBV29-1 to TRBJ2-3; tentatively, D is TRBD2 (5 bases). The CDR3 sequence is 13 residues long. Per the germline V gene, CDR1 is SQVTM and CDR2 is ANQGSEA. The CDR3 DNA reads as TGCAGCGTTGAGCGGCGGGCTACAGATACGCGGTATTTT. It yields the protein CSVERRATDTRYF.

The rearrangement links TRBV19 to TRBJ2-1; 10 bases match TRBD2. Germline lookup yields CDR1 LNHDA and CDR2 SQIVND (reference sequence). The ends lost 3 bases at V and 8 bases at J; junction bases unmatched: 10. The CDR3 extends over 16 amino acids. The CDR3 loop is CASSILAGVWLHEQFF. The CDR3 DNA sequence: TGTGCCAGTAGTATCCTAGCGGGGGTCTGGTTGCATGAGCAGTTCTTC.

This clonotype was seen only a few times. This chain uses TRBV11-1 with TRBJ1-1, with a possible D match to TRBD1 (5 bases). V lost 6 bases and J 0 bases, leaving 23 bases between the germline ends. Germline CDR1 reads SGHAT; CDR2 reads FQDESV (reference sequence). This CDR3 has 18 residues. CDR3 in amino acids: CASRKGGTLGGLNTEAFF. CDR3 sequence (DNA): TGTGCCAGCAGGAAGGGTGGAACTCTGGGGGGTTTGAACACTGAAGCTTTCTTT.

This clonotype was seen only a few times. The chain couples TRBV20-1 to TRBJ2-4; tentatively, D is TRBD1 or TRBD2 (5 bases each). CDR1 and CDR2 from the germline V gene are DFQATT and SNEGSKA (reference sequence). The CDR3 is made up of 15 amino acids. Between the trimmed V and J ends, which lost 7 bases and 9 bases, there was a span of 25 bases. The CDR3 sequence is CSVFPGPRDPGIQYF. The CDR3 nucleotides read TGCAGTGTATTTCCGGGACCAAGGGACCCGGGCATTCAGTACTTC.

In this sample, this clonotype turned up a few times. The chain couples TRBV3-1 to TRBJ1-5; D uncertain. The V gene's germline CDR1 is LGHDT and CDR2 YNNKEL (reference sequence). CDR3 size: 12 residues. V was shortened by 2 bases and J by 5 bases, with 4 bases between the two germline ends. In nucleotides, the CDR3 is TGTGCCAGCAGCCAACAAGATCAGCCCCAGCATTTT. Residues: CASSQQDQPQHF. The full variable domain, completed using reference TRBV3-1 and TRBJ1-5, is DTAVSQTPKYLVTQMGNDKSIKCEQNLGHDTMYWYKQDSKKFLKIMFSYNNKELIINETVPNRFSPKSPDKAHLNLHINSLELGDSAVYFCASSQQDQPQHFGDGTRLSIL.

The CDR3 nucleotides read TGTGCCATCGCTCCGGGGACAGGGGGCGAGCAGTACTTC. It specifies CAIAPGTGGEQYF. V gene TRBV10-3 combines with J gene TRBJ2-7, with 11 positions matching TRBD1. The V segment lost 8 bases and the J segment 6 bases; nucleotides outside the gene matches: 6. Germline CDR1 reads ENHRY; CDR2 reads SYGVKD. The CDR3 spans 13 residues.

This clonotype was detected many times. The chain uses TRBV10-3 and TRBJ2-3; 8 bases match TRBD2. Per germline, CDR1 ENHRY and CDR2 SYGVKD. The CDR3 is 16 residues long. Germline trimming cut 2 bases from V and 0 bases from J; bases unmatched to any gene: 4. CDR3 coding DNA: TGTGCCATCAGTGAGGGCCTAGCGGGTAGCACAGATACGCAGTATTTT. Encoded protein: CAISEGLAGSTDTQYF.

The CDR3 DNA reads as TGTGCCAGCAGCTCGTCCATTGGCAGATCCTACGAGCAGTACTTC. Its protein product is CASSSSIGRSYEQYF. The rearrangement links TRBV11-3 to TRBJ2-7; D gene uncertain. Germline CDR1 and CDR2: SGHNT and YENEEA. There are 15 residues in the CDR3. V was shortened by 4 bases and J by 1 base, with 14 bases between the two germline ends.

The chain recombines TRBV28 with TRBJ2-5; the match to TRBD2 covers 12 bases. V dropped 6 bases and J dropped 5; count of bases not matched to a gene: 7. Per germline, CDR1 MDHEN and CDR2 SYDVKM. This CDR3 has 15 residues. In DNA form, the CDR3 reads TGTGCCAGCAGAGCTAGCGGGGGGGCCTCGGAGACCCAGTACTTC. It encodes CASRASGGASETQYF.

The CDR3: CASSARLAGLETQYF. The CDR3 DNA is TGTGCCAGCAGCGCCCGACTAGCGGGGTTGGAGACCCAGTACTTC. The rearrangement links TRBV7-2 to TRBJ2-5, with TRBD2 matching over 11 bases. Germline CDR1 is SGHTA and CDR2 is FQGNSA. The trim removed 5 bases at V and 5 bases at J, leaving 7 bases unmatched. The CDR3 is 15 amino acids. Full variable domain (outside the CDR3, taken from reference TRBV7-2 and TRBJ2-5): GAGVSQSPSNKVTEKGKDVELRCDPISGHTALYWYRQSLGQGLEFLIYFQGNSAPDKSGLPSDRFSAERTGGSVSTLTIQRTQQEDSAVYLCASSARLAGLETQYFGPGTRLLVL.

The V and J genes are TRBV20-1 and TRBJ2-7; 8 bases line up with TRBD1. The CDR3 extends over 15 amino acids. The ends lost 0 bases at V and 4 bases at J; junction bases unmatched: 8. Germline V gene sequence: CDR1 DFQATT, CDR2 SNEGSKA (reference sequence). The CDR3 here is CSAREHGTGWYEQYF. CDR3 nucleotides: TGCAGTGCTAGAGAACACGGGACAGGCTGGTACGAGCAGTACTTC.

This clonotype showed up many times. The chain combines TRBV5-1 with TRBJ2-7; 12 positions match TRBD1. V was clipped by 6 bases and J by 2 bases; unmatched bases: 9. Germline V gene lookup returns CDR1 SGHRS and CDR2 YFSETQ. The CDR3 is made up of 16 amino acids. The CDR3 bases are TGCGCCAGCACTAACGTCGGGACAGGGGGCCCCTACGAGCAGTACTTC. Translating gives CASTNVGTGGPYEQYF.

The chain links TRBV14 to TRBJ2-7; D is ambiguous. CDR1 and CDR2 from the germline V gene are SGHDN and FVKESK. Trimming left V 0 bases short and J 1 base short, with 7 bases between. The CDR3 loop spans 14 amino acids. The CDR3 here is CASSQELFSYEQYF. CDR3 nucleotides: TGTGCCAGCAGCCAAGAGCTCTTTTCCTACGAGCAGTACTTC.

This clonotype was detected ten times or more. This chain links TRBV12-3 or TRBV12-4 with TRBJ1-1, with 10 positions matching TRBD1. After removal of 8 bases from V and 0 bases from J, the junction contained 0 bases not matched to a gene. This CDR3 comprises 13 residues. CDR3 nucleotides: TGTGCCAGCGACAGGGGGCTGAACACTGAAGCTTTCTTT. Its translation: CASDRGLNTEAFF.